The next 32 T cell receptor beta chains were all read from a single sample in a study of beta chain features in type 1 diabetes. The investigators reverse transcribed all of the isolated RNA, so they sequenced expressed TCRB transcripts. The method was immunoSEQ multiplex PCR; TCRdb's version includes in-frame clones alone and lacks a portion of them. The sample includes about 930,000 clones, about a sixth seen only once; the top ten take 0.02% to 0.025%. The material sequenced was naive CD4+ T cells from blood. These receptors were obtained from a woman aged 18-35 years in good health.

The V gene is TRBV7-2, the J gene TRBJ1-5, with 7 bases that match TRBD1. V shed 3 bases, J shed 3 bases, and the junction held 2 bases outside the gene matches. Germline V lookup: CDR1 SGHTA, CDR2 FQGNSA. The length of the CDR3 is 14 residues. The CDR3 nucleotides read TGTGCCAGCAGCTTGGGACAGACCAATCAGCCCCAGCATTTT. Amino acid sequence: CASSLGQTNQPQHF.

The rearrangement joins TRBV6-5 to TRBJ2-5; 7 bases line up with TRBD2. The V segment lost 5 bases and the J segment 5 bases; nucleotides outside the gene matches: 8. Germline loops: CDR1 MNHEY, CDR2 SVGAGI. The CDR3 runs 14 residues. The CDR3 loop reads CASSTWSGMETQYF. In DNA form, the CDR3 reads TGTGCCAGCAGTACTTGGAGCGGGATGGAGACCCAGTACTTC.

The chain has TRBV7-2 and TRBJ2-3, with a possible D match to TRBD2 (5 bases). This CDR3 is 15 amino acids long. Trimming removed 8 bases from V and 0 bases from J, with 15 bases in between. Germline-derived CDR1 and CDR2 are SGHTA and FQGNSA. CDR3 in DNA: TGTGCCAGCCGACAAAGCGGTTCTAGCACAGATACGCAGTATTTT. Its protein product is CASRQSGSSTDTQYF.

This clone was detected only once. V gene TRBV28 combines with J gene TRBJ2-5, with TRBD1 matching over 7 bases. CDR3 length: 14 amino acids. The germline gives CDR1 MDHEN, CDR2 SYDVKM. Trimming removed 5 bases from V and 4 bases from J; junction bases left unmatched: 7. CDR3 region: CASSTIRGRETQYF. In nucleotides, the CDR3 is TGTGCCAGCAGTACCATTAGGGGGCGAGAGACCCAGTACTTC.

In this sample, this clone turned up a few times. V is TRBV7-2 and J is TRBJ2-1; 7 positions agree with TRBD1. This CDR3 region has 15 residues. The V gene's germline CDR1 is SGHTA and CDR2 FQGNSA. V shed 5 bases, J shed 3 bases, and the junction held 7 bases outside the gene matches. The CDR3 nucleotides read TGTGCCAGCAGCCCATGGGACAGTAACTACAATGAGCAGTTCTTC. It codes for CASSPWDSNYNEQFF.

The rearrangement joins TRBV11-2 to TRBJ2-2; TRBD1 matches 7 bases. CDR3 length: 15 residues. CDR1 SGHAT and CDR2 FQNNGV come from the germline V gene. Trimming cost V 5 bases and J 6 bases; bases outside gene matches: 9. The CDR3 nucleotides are TGTGCCAGCAGCCCTATACAGGGGATCCCCGGGGAGCTGTTTTTT. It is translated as CASSPIQGIPGELFF.

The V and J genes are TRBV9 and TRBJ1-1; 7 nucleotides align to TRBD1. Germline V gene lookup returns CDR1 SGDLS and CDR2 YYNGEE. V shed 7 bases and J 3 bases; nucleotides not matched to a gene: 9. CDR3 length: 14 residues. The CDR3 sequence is CASGSTGRDTEAFF. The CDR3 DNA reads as TGTGCCAGCGGGTCGACAGGGAGGGACACTGAAGCTTTCTTT.

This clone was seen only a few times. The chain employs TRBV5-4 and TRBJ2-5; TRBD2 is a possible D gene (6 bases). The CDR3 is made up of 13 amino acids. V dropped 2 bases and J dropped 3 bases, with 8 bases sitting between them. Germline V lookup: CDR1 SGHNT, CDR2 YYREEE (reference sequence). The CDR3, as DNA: TGTGCCAGCAGCTTCCAGCGGGAAGAGACCCAGTACTTC. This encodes CASSFQREETQYF. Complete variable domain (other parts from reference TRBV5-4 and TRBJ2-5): ETGVTQSPTHLIKTRGQQVTLRCSSQSGHNTVSWYQQALGQGPQFIFQYYREEENGRGNFPPRFSGLQFPNYSSELNVNALELDDSALYLCASSFQREETQYFGPGTRLLVL.

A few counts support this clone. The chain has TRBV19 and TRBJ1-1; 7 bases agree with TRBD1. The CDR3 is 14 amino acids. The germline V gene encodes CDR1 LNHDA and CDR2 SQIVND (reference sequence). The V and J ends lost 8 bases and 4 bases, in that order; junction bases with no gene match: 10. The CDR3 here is CASQRGQGRTEAFF. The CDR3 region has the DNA TGTGCCAGTCAAAGGGGGCAGGGCCGCACTGAAGCTTTCTTT. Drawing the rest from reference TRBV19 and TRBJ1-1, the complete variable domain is DGGITQSPKYLFRKEGQNVTLSCEQNLNHDAMYWYRQDPGQGLRLIYYSQIVNDFQKGDIAEGYSVSREKKESFPLTVTSAQKNPTAFYLCASQRGQGRTEAFFGQGTRLTVV.

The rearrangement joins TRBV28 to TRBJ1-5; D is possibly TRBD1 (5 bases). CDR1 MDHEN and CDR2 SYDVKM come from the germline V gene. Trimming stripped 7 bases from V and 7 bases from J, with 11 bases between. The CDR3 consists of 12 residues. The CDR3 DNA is TGTGCCAGCAATACAGGCCTACAGCCCCAGCATTTT. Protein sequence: CASNTGLQPQHF.

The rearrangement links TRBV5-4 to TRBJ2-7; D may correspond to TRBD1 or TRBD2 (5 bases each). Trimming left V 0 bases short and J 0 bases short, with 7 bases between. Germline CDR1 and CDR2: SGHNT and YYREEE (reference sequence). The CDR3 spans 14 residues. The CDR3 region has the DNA TGTGCCAGCAGCTTGGCCGGGGCCTCCTACGAGCAGTACTTC. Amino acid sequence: CASSLAGASYEQYF.

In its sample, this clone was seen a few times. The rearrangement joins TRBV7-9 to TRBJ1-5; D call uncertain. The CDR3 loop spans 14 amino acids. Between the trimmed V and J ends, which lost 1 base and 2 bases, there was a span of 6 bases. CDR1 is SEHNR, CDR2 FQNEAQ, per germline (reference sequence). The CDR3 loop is CASSLGYGNQPQHF. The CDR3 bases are TGTGCCAGCAGCTTAGGGTACGGCAATCAGCCCCAGCATTTT.

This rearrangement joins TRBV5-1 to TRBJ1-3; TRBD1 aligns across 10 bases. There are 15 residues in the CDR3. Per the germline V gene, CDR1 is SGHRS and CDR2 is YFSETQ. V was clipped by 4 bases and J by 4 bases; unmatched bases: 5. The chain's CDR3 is CASSGGQGNGNTIYF. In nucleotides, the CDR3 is TGCGCCAGCAGCGGGGGACAGGGGAACGGAAACACCATATATTTT.

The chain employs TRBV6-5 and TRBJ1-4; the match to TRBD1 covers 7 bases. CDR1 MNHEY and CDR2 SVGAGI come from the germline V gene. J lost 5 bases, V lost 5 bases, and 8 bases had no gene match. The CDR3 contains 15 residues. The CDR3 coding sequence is TGTGCCAGCAGTCTCCAGGGGGGGAGGAATGAAAAACTGTTTTTT. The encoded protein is CASSLQGGRNEKLFF.

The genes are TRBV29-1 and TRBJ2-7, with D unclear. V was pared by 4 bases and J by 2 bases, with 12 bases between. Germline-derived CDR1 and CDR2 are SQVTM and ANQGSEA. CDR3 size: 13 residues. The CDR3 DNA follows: TGCAGCGTTGCGTCAGATTATACCTACGAGCAGTACTTC. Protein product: CSVASDYTYEQYF.

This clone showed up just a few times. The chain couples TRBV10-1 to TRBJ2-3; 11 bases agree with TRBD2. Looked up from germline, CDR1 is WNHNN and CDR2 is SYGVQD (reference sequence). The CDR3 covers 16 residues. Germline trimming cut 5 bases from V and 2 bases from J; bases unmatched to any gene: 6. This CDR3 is CASSLGTSGDTDTQYF. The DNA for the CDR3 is TGCGCCAGCAGTCTCGGGACTAGCGGTGACACAGATACGCAGTATTTT.

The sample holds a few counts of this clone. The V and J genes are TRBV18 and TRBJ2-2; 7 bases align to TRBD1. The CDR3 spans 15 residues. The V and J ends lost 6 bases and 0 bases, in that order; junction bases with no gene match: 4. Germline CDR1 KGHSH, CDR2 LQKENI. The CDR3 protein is CASSPDRANTGELFF. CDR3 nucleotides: TGTGCCAGCTCTCCAGACAGGGCGAACACCGGGGAGCTGTTTTTT. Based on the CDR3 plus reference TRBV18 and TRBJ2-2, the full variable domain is NAGVMQNPRHLVRRRGQEARLRCSPMKGHSHVYWYRQLPEEGLKFMVYLQKENIIDESGMPKERFSAEFPKEGPSILRIQQVVRGDSAAYFCASSPDRANTGELFFGEGSRLTVL.

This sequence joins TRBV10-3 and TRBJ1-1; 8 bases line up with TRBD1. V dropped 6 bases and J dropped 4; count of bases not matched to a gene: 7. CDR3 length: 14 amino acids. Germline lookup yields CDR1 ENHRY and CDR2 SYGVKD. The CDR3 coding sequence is TGTGCCATCAGCGCAGACAGGGGTATCACTGAAGCTTTCTTT. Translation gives CAISADRGITEAFF.

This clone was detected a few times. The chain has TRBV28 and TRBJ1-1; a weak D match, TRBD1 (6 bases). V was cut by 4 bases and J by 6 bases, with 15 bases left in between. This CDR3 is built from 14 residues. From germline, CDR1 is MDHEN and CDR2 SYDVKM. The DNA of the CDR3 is TGTGCCAGCAGTTCCGCCTACAGGGAAGCTGAAGCTTTCTTT. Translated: CASSSAYREAEAFF.

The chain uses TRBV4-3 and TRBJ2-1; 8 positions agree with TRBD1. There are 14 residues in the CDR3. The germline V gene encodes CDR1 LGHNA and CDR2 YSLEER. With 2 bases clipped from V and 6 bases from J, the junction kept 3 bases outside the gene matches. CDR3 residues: CASSQLDRGNEQFF. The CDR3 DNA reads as TGCGCCAGCAGCCAACTTGACAGGGGCAATGAGCAGTTCTTC.

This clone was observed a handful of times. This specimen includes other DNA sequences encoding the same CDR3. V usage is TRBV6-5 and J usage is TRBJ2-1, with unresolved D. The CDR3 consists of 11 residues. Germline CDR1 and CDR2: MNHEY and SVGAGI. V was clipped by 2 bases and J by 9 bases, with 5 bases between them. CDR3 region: CASSYLGEQFF. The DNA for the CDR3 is TGTGCCAGCAGTTACCTCGGTGAGCAGTTCTTC.

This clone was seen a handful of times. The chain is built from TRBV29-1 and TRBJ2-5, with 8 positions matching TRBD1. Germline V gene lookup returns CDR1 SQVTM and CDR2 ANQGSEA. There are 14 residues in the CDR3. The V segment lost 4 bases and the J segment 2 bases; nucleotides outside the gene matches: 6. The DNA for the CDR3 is TGCAGCGTTGCTCGTGGGACAGGACAAGAGACCCAGTACTTC. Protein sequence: CSVARGTGQETQYF.

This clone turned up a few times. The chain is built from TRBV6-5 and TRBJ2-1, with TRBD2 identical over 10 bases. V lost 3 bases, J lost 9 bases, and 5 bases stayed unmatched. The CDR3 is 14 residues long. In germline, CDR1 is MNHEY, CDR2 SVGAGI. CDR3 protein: CASSYASGRAEQFF. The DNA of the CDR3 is TGTGCCAGCAGTTATGCTAGCGGGAGAGCTGAGCAGTTCTTC.

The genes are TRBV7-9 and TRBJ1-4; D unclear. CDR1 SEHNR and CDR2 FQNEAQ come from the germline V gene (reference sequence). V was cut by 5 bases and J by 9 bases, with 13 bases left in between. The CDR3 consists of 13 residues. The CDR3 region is CASSPRPMKKLFF. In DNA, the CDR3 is TGTGCCAGCAGCCCGAGACCCATGAAAAAACTGTTTTTT.

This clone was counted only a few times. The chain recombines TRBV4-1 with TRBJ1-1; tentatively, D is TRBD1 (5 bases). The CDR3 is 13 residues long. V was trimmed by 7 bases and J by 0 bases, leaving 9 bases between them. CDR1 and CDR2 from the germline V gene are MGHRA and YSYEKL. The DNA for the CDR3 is TGCGCCAGCACAAAGGGGTTGAACACTGAAGCTTTCTTT. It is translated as CASTKGLNTEAFF.

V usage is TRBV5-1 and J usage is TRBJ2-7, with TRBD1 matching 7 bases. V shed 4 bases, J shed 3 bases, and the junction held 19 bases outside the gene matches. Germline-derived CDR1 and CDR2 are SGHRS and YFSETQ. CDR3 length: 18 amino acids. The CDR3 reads CASSVALSSGTVFYEQYF. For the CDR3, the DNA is TGCGCCAGCAGCGTGGCCCTATCTTCCGGGACAGTGTTCTACGAGCAGTACTTC.

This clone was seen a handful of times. CDR3 region: CASSPSLISGSQNEQFF. CDR3 nucleotides: TGTGCCAGCTCACCCTCATTGATTAGCGGGAGTCAAAATGAGCAGTTCTTC. This rearrangement joins TRBV18 to TRBJ2-1; TRBD2 matches 9 bases. V lost 3 bases to trimming and J lost 7 bases; unmatched junction nucleotides: 13. CDR3 length equals 17 residues. CDR1 KGHSH and CDR2 LQKENI come from the germline V gene.

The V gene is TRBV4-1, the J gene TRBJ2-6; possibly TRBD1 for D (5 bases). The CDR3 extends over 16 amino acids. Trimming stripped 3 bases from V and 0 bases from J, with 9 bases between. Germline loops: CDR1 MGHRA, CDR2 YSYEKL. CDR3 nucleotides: TGCGCCAGCAGCCAGCGCAGGGACTCTGGGGCCAACGTCCTGACTTTC. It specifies CASSQRRDSGANVLTF.

Here the CDR3 DNA reads TGCGCCAGCAGCTTCCGGGAGGGCTGGTACAATGAGCAGTTCTTC. It encodes CASSFREGWYNEQFF. The chain couples TRBV4-1 to TRBJ2-1; TRBD2 agrees at 8 bases. CDR1 and CDR2 from the germline V gene are MGHRA and YSYEKL. The CDR3 covers 15 residues. After removal of 5 bases from V and 4 bases from J, the junction contained 7 bases not matched to a gene.

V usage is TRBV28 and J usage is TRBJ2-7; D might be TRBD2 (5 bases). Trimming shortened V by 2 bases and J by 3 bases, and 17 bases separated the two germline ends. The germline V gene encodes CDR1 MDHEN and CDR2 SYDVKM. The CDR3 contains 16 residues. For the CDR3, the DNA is TGTGCCAGCAGTTTAGTGGTAATTTCGGCGGGCTACGAGCAGTACTTC. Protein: CASSLVVISAGYEQYF.

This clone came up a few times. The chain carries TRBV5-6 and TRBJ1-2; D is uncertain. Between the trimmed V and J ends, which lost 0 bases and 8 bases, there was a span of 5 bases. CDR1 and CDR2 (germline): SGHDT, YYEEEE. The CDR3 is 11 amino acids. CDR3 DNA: TGTGCCAGCAGCTTGGAGCGGGGCTACACCTTC. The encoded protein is CASSLERGYTF.

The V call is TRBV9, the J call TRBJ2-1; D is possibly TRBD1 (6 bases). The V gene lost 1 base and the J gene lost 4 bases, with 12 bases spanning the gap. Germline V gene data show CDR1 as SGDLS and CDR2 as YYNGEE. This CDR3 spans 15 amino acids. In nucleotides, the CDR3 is TGTGCCAGCAGCGTATCTCAGGGGAATTACAATGAGCAGTTCTTC. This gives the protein CASSVSQGNYNEQFF.